Sequencing of this T cell receptor beta chain was carried out in a study of T cell responses to AZD1222 COVID-19 vaccine. The study, taken as a whole, reports: Repertoire sampling occurred only after the peak T cell response. Targeting of unmutated variant regions was reportedly seen in nearly half of spike-specific TCRs.

Assay used: immunoSEQ multiplex PCR; TCRdb lists only in-frame clones, some missing. The sample holds 110,000 or so clones, 88% seen once. Germline CDR1 SGHAT, CDR2 FQNNGV. The V gene end was trimmed by 7 bases and the J gene end by 7 bases; junction bases not matched to a gene: 8. This CDR3 is 14 amino acids long. Concerning this clone itself: Its antigen is as yet unknown.

The source of this sequence is an adult who received the AZD1222 COVID-19 vaccine. V gene TRBV11-2 combines with J gene TRBJ2-7, with TRBD1 matching 12 bases. The material was peripheral blood, obtained 28 days after the second AZD1222 dose. The CDR3 coding sequence is TGTGCCAGCACCCCCGGGACAGGGGGCGGGGAGCAGTACTTC. The encoded protein is CASTPGTGGGEQYF.